The 17 T cell receptor beta chains reported below all come from one sample, sequenced in a study of cytomegalovirus exposure and HLA in healthy donors. A multiplex PCR was run with 60 Vbeta primers and 13 Jbeta primers. Profiled with immunoSEQ multiplex PCR; TCRdb holds only in-frame clones, not every one. This sample has 140,000 to 150,000 clones; roughly 80% occur once, and the top ten carry about 5%. The source material was PBMCs. These receptors all stem from a man between 40 and 49 years old in good health and CMV-seronegative.

The CDR3 DNA follows: TGTGCCAGTATGGACATTTCTCTTAGGCAGCCCCAGCATTTT. Protein: CASMDISLRQPQHF. This rearrangement joins TRBV19 to TRBJ1-5, with D perhaps matching TRBD1 (5 bases). The V gene's germline CDR1 is LNHDA and CDR2 SQIVND (reference sequence). The CDR3 has 14 amino acids. Deletions cut 7 bases from V and 7 bases from J, with 17 bases between. The full variable domain, completed using reference TRBV19 and TRBJ1-5, is DGGITQSPKYLFRKEGQNVTLSCEQNLNHDAMYWYRQDPGQGLRLIYYSQIVNDFQKGDIAEGYSVSREKKESFPLTVTSAQKNPTAFYLCASMDISLRQPQHFGDGTRLSIL.

This rearrangement joins TRBV7-3 to TRBJ2-1, with 14 nucleotides matching TRBD2. Germline CDR1 SGHTA, CDR2 FQGTGA. Trimming at V came to 5 bases and at J to 7 bases, leaving 4 bases not matched to a gene. The CDR3 is 15 amino acids. The CDR3 is CASSPRTSGGNEQFF. The CDR3 coding sequence is TGTGCCAGCAGCCCCCGGACTAGCGGGGGGAATGAGCAGTTCTTC. The full variable domain, with the rest looked up from reference TRBV7-3 and TRBJ2-1, is GAGVSQTPSNKVTEKGKYVELRCDPISGHTALYWYRQSLGQGPEFLIYFQGTGAADDSGLPNDRFFAVRPEGSVSTLKIQRTERGDSAVYLCASSPRTSGGNEQFFGPGTRLTVL.

V usage is TRBV27 and J usage is TRBJ2-7; TRBD1 agrees at 8 bases. The V and J ends lost 5 bases and 5 bases, in that order; junction bases with no gene match: 8. CDR3 size: 14 residues. CDR1 and CDR2 (germline): MNHEY, SMNVEV (reference sequence). CDR3 coding DNA: TGTGCCAGCAGTGACTTTGGACAGGGTAACGAGCAGTACTTC. Its protein product is CASSDFGQGNEQYF.

The gene calls are TRBV5-6 and TRBJ2-7, with D tentatively TRBD1 (6 bases). The CDR3 loop spans 14 amino acids. V was clipped by 2 bases and J by 2 bases, with 11 bases between them. Germline CDR1 reads SGHDT; CDR2 reads YYEEEE. CDR3 coding DNA: TGTGCCAGCAGCTTATGGACAGAGCCCTACGAGCAGTACTTC. Protein: CASSLWTEPYEQYF.

J is TRBJ2-7 and V is TRBV5-1, with D tentatively TRBD1 (5 bases). CDR1 is SGHRS and CDR2 is YFSETQ in the germline V gene. V was shortened by 0 bases and J by 2 bases, with 18 bases between the two germline ends. CDR3 length: 17 amino acids. This chain's CDR3 is CASSLGVTGIITYEQYF. DNA for the CDR3: TGCGCCAGCAGCTTGGGGGTCACAGGCATAATTACCTACGAGCAGTACTTC.

This chain uses TRBV6-5 with TRBJ2-5, with D uncertain. The DNA end is a closer match to TRBJ2-7, so the J assignment may be wrong. The CDR3 sequence is 12 residues long. The germline V gene encodes CDR1 MNHEY and CDR2 SVGAGI. The CDR3 coding sequence is TGTGCCAGCACAAAACCCCCCTACGAGCAGTACTTC. Its protein is CASTKPPYEQYF.

The rearrangement joins TRBV6-6 to TRBJ2-7, with TRBD1 matching over 7 bases. The CDR3 has 13 amino acids. Trimming took 8 bases from V and 1 from J; bases not matched to a gene: 5. Germline V gives CDR1 MNHNY, CDR2 SVGAGI (reference sequence). The DNA of the CDR3 is TGTGCCAGCGGCAGGGGGAATTCCTACGAGCAGTACTTC. Translation gives CASGRGNSYEQYF.

This chain uses TRBV7-2 with TRBJ1-2, with a possible D match to TRBD1 (5 bases). Deletions cut 5 bases from V and 2 bases from J, with 15 bases between. This CDR3 is built from 15 residues. Germline V gene lookup returns CDR1 SGHTA and CDR2 FQGNSA. The CDR3 region is CASSPQGVPNYGYTF. The CDR3 nucleotides read TGTGCCAGCAGCCCCCAAGGGGTACCCAACTATGGCTACACCTTC.

J is TRBJ2-4 and V is TRBV4-3; 8 bases fit TRBD1. The CDR3 is 17 residues long. Unmatched junction bases numbered 14, after V lost 4 bases and J lost 6 bases. Germline lookup yields CDR1 LGHNA and CDR2 YSLEER. CDR3 bases: TGCGCCAGCAGCCTTAGCTGGGCCAGGGGGCCAGGAAACATTCAGTACTTC. This sequence encodes CASSLSWARGPGNIQYF.

This rearrangement joins TRBV7-3 to TRBJ1-3, with 9 bases matching TRBD1. The germline V gene has CDR1 SGHTA and CDR2 FQGTGA. V dropped 5 bases and J dropped 3; count of bases not matched to a gene: 2. This CDR3 has 14 residues. The CDR3 loop is CASSPGQGGNTIYF. Written as DNA, the CDR3 is TGTGCCAGCAGCCCGGGACAGGGTGGAAACACCATATATTTT.

This chain uses TRBV7-9 with TRBJ2-2, with D unclear. The CDR3 has 13 amino acids. Trimming left V 5 bases short and J 5 bases short, with 9 bases between. Germline V gene lookup returns CDR1 SEHNR and CDR2 FQNEAQ (reference sequence). As DNA, the CDR3 is TGTGCCAGCAGCACATTCAGGACCGGGGAGCTGTTTTTT. Its translation is CASSTFRTGELFF.

The chain joins TRBV29-1 to TRBJ2-5, with TRBD2 identical over 14 bases. This CDR3 is 16 amino acids long. V shed 5 bases and J 4 bases; nucleotides not matched to a gene: 9. Germline CDR1 and CDR2: SQVTM and ANQGSEA. CDR3 residues: CSVTTSGGARGETQYF. The DNA of the CDR3 is TGCAGCGTTACGACTAGCGGGGGGGCCAGAGGAGAGACCCAGTACTTC.

The chain joins TRBV28 to TRBJ1-1; D gene unclear. Germline V gene lookup returns CDR1 MDHEN and CDR2 SYDVKM. V gave up 4 bases and J gave up 7 bases, with 13 bases separating them. CDR3 size: 13 residues. In nucleotides, the CDR3 is TGTGCCAGCAGTTCCCCCCCCGAGCTTGAAGCTTTCTTT. Residues: CASSSPPELEAFF.

This chain links TRBV7-6 with TRBJ2-1; D is perhaps TRBD1 (6 bases). The length of the CDR3 is 15 residues. V was pared by 5 bases and J by 5 bases, with 16 bases between. Germline assignment: CDR1 SGHVS and CDR2 FNYEAQ. CDR3 nucleotide sequence: TGTGCCAGCAGCGATTTCAGGGGAGCAGACAATGAGCAGTTCTTC. It is translated as CASSDFRGADNEQFF.

The rearrangement joins TRBV6-1 to TRBJ1-1, with TRBD1 matching over 9 bases. The V segment lost 1 base and the J segment 4 bases; nucleotides outside the gene matches: 4. The CDR3 covers 15 residues. Germline lookup yields CDR1 MNHNS and CDR2 SASEGT. The CDR3 region has the DNA TGTGCCAGCAGTGAAGGGACAGGGGTTGGCACTGAAGCTTTCTTT. The encoded protein is CASSEGTGVGTEAFF.

The V call is TRBV29-1, the J call TRBJ2-7, with 9 bases matching TRBD1. V shed 2 bases and J 3 bases; nucleotides not matched to a gene: 8. The V gene's germline CDR1 is SQVTM and CDR2 ANQGSEA. The CDR3 extends over 15 amino acids. The DNA of the CDR3 is TGCAGCGTTGAACCAGGGCGACAGGGGGTCTACGAGCAGTACTTC. Translated: CSVEPGRQGVYEQYF.

This clone was observed once. This rearrangement joins TRBV28 to TRBJ2-7; D is undetermined. The CDR3 covers 14 residues. V was trimmed by 3 bases and J by 3 bases, leaving 12 bases between them. Germline CDR1 reads MDHEN; CDR2 reads SYDVKM. DNA of the CDR3: TGTGCCAGCAGTTTCCCCAACACGAACTACGAGCAGTACTTC. This sequence encodes CASSFPNTNYEQYF.